The 14 T cell receptor beta chains given below trace back to one sample, sequenced in a study of shared clonotypes between healthy human individuals. Sequencing was performed with immunoSEQ multiplex PCR; in TCRdb, only in-frame clones are kept and a portion is missing. Of 2 million to 2.5 million clones in the sample, around 92% were seen once. The sequencing sample was made of naive CD4+ T cells from PBMCs. The subset is: CD45RA+ positively selected. The receptors here all came from a man aged 18 to 29 in good health. Some clones in this sample may be carry-over from other donors' samples.

The chain employs TRBV6-1 and TRBJ1-4, with a possible D match to TRBD1 (5 bases). Trimming took 4 bases from V and 4 from J, leaving 16 bases between them. Germline assignment: CDR1 MNHNS and CDR2 SASEGT. The CDR3 sequence is 16 residues long. The CDR3 sequence is CASSAGTRGINEKLFF. DNA for the CDR3: TGTGCCAGCAGTGCCGGGACGAGAGGGATTAATGAAAAACTGTTTTTT.

V is TRBV28 and J is TRBJ2-7, with D tentatively TRBD1 (5 bases). V was clipped by 4 bases and J by 5 bases, with 12 bases between them. The CDR3 runs to 13 residues. In germline, CDR1 is MDHEN, CDR2 SYDVKM. CDR3 protein: CASSSEPRDEQYF. DNA for the CDR3: TGTGCCAGCAGTTCAGAACCCAGGGACGAGCAGTACTTC.

In its sample, this clone was seen a few times. The chain is built from TRBV11-2 and TRBJ1-1; no definite D call. Per germline, CDR1 SGHAT and CDR2 FQNNGV. Trimming removed 5 bases at V and 5 bases at J, with 12 bases between. The CDR3 covers 13 residues. The DNA of the CDR3 is TGTGCCAGCAGCGCTTCGTCCGGTACTGAAGCTTTCTTT. Translating it yields CASSASSGTEAFF.

This clone showed up just a few times. Other DNA sequences within the sample encode an identical CDR3. The rearrangement joins TRBV29-1 to TRBJ2-3; D call uncertain. Between the trimmed V and J ends, which lost 4 bases and 1 base, there was a span of 6 bases. Germline values: CDR1 SQVTM, CDR2 ANQGSEA. The CDR3 consists of 12 residues. The CDR3 bases are TGCAGCGTTGGAGGAGGCACAGATACGCAGTATTTT. Amino acid sequence: CSVGGGTDTQYF.

The chain employs TRBV28 and TRBJ2-5, with D perhaps assigned TRBD1 or TRBD2 (5 bases each). Germline assignment: CDR1 MDHEN and CDR2 SYDVKM. The V and J ends lost 2 bases and 7 bases respectively, with 20 bases between them. The CDR3 runs to 16 residues. CDR3 sequence: CASSLVGRALGGTQYF. The CDR3 DNA follows: TGTGCCAGCAGTTTAGTCGGCAGGGCCCTCGGAGGGACCCAGTACTTC.

Details on this clone: The sample contains more than one DNA sequence encoding this CDR3. The rearrangement uses TRBV15 and TRBJ2-3; D gene uncertain. The CDR3 loop spans 13 amino acids. V shed 0 bases and J shed 4 bases, with 5 bases lying between them. The germline V gene encodes CDR1 LNHNV and CDR2 YYDKDF (reference sequence). The CDR3 coding sequence is TGTGCCACCAGCAGAGATGGCGCAGATACGCAGTATTTT. As protein: CATSRDGADTQYF.

The chain combines TRBV5-1 with TRBJ1-1; maybe TRBD1 (6 bases). CDR3 length: 17 amino acids. Germline V gene lookup returns CDR1 SGHRS and CDR2 YFSETQ. V was cut by 3 bases and J by 5 bases, with 23 bases left in between. CDR3 sequence reads: CASSSLIRKQGGTEAFF. CDR3 DNA: TGCGCCAGCAGCTCCCTCATCCGCAAACAGGGAGGGACTGAAGCTTTCTTT.

CDR3 DNA: TGTGCCAGCGGCAGAGGGCGGGCTTCCAATGAGCAGTTCTTC. Translation gives CASGRGRASNEQFF. The chain combines TRBV5-4 with TRBJ2-1; D possibly corresponds to TRBD2 (5 bases). Deletions cut 7 bases from V and 6 bases from J, with 17 bases between. Germline V gives CDR1 SGHNT, CDR2 YYREEE (reference sequence). The CDR3 covers 14 residues.

The chain employs TRBV28 and TRBJ1-2; no clear D. The length of the CDR3 is 14 residues. Per the germline V gene, CDR1 is MDHEN and CDR2 is SYDVKM. Trimming shortened V by 3 bases and J by 0 bases, and 8 bases separated the two germline ends. The CDR3 region is CASSLPPANYGYTF. In DNA, the CDR3 is TGTGCCAGCAGTTTGCCTCCCGCTAACTATGGCTACACCTTC.

V usage is TRBV28 and J usage is TRBJ1-5; no reliable D call. CDR1 is MDHEN, CDR2 SYDVKM, per germline. The ends were cut back, 9 bases at V and 0 bases at J, with 21 bases in the middle. CDR3 length: 17 amino acids. The CDR3 protein is CASVKSRARSSNQPQHF. The CDR3 DNA sequence: TGTGCCAGTGTGAAATCTAGGGCCCGAAGTAGCAATCAGCCCCAGCATTTT.

The chain joins TRBV27 to TRBJ2-5; 7 nucleotides match TRBD2. Germline lookup yields CDR1 MNHEY and CDR2 SMNVEV (reference sequence). The CDR3 loop spans 17 amino acids. V gave up 5 bases and J gave up 5 bases; unmatched junction bases: 17. The chain's CDR3 is CASSPSKTSLSGETQYF. As DNA, the CDR3 is TGTGCCAGCAGTCCATCTAAGACTAGCCTGAGTGGGGAGACCCAGTACTTC.

The genes are TRBV6-6 and TRBJ1-5, with a possible D match to TRBD1 (6 bases). The CDR3 has 15 residues. Germline V gene data show CDR1 as MNHNY and CDR2 as SVGAGI (reference sequence). Trimming took 0 bases from V and 0 from J, leaving 6 bases between them. CDR3 bases: TGTGCCAGCAGTTACTCACAGGGTAGCAATCAGCCCCAGCATTTT. It translates to CASSYSQGSNQPQHF.

The CDR3, as DNA: TGTGCCAGCTCACCAGGGGGGGTCCCAGAGACCCAGTACTTC. It specifies CASSPGGVPETQYF. The V call is TRBV18, the J call TRBJ2-5; 7 bases are shared with TRBD2. The J segment lost 4 bases and the V segment lost 2 bases, leaving 4 bases of the junction unmatched. There are 14 residues in the CDR3. Germline V gene lookup returns CDR1 KGHSH and CDR2 LQKENI.

This chain uses TRBV6-9 with TRBJ2-7; D is ambiguous. V lost 4 bases, J lost 0 bases, and 16 bases lay in between. The CDR3 extends over 16 amino acids. Germline V lookup: CDR1 MNHGY, CDR2 SVAAGI. The CDR3 DNA follows: TGTGCCAGCAGTTTCCCTTACGAGCCAATCTCCTACGAGCAGTACTTC. Its translation: CASSFPYEPISYEQYF.